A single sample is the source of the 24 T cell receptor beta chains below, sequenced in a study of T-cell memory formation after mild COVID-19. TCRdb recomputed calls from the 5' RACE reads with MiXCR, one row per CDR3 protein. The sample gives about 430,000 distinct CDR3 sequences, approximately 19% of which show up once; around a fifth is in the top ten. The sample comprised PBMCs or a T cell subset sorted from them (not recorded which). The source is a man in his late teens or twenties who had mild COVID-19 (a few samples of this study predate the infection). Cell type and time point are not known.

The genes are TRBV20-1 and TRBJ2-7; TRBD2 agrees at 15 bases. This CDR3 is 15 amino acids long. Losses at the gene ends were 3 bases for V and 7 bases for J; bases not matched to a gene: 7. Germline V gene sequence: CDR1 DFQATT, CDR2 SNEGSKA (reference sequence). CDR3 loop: CSASDGGLAGGEQYF. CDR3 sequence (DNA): TGCAGTGCTAGTGATGGGGGACTAGCGGGGGGAGAGCAGTACTTC.

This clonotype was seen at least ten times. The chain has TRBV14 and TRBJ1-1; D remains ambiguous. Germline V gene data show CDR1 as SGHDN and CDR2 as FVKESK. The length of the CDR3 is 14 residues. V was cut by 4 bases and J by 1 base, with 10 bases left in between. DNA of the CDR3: TGTGCCAGCAGCCCCCGCGGAGCGAACACTGAAGCTTTCTTT. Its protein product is CASSPRGANTEAFF.

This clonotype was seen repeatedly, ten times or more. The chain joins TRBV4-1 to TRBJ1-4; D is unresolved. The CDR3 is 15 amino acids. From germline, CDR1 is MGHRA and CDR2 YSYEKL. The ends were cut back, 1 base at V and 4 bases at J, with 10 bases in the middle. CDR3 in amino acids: CASSQGSGDNEKLFF. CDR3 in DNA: TGCGCCAGCAGCCAAGGGTCCGGGGATAATGAAAAACTGTTTTTT.

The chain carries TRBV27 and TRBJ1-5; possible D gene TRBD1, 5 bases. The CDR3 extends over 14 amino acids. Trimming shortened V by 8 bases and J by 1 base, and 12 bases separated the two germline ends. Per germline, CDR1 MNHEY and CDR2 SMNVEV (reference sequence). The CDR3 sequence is CASARGESNQPQHF. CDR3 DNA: TGTGCCAGCGCTCGAGGGGAGAGCAATCAGCCCCAGCATTTT.

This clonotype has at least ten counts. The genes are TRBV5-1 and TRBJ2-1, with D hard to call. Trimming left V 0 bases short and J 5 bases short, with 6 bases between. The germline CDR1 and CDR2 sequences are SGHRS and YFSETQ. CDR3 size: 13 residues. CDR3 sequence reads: CASSLDPNNEQFF. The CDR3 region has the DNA TGCGCCAGCAGCTTGGACCCGAACAATGAGCAGTTCTTC. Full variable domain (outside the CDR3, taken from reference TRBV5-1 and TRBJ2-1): KAGVTQTPRYLIKTRGQQVTLSCSPISGHRSVSWYQQTPGQGLQFLFEYFSETQRNKGNFPGRFSGRQFSNSRSEMNVSTLELGDSALYLCASSLDPNNEQFFGPGTRLTVL.

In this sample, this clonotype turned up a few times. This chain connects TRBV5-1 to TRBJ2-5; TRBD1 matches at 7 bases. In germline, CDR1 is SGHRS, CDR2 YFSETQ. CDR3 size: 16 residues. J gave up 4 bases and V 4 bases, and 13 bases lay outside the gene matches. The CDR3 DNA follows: TGCGCCAGCAGCAAACTTTTAAACAGGGGCGGAGAGACCCAGTACTTC. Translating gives CASSKLLNRGGETQYF.

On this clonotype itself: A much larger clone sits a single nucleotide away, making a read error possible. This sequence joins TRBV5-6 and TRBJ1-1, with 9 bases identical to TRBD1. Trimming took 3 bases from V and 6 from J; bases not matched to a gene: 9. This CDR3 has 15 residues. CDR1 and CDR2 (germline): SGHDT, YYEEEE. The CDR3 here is CASSYTTGGVAEAFF. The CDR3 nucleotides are TGTGCCAGCAGCTATACGACAGGGGGGGTGGCTGAAGCTTTCTTT.

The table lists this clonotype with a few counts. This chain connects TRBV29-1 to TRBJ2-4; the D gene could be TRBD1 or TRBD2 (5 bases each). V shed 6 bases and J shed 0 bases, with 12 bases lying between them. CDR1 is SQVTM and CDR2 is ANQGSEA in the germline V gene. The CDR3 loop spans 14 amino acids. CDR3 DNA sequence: TGCAGCGTCGGGGACGGCCTAGCCAAAAACATTCAGTACTTC. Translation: CSVGDGLAKNIQYF.

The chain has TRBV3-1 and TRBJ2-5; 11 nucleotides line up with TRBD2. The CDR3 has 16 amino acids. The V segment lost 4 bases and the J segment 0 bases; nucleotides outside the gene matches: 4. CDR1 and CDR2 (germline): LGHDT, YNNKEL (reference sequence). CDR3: CASSRETSGDQETQYF. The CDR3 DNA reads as TGTGCCAGCAGCCGAGAGACTAGCGGGGACCAAGAGACCCAGTACTTC.

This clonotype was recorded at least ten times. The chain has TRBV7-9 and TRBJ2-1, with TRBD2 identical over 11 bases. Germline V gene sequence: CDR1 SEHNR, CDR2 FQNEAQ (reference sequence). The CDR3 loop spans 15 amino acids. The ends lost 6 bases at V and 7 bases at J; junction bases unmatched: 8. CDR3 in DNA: TGTGCCAGCAGGTATAGCGGGGGGGCGCTTAATGAGCAGTTCTTC. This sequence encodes CASRYSGGALNEQFF.

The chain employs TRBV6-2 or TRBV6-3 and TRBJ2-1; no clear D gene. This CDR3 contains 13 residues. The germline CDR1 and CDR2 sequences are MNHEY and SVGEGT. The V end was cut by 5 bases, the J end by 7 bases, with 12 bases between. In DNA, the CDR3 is TGTGCCAGCAGTCCACTACTCCCAAATGAGCAGTTCTTC. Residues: CASSPLLPNEQFF.

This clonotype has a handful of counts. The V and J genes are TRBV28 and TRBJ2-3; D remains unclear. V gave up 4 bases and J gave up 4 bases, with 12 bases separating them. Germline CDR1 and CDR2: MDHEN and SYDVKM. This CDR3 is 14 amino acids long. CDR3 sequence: CASSSIRAPDTQYF. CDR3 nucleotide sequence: TGTGCCAGCAGTTCCATAAGGGCCCCAGATACGCAGTATTTT.

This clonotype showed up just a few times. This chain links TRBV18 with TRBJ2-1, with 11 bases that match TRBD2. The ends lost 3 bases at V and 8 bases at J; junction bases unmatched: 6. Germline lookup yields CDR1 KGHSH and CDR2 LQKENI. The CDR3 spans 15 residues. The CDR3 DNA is TGTGCCAGCTCACCTAGACTAGCGGGGTTCGATGAGCAGTTCTTC. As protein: CASSPRLAGFDEQFF.

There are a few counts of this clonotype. The CDR3 DNA follows: TGTGCCAGCGGAGGGGGGGTCCCAAGGATTGAAGCTTTCTTT. Translating it yields CASGGGVPRIEAFF. The chain combines TRBV12-3 or TRBV12-4 with TRBJ1-1; a weak D match, TRBD1 (6 bases). Trimming removed 8 bases from V and 7 bases from J, with 20 bases in between. The CDR3 is 14 amino acids.

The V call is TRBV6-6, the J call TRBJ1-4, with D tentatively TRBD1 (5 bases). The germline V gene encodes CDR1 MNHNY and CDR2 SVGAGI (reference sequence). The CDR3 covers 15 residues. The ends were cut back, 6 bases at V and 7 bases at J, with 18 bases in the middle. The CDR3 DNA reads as TGTGCCAGCAGACTGCGGGCCTCAGGGAGTGAAAAACTGTTTTTT. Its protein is CASRLRASGSEKLFF.

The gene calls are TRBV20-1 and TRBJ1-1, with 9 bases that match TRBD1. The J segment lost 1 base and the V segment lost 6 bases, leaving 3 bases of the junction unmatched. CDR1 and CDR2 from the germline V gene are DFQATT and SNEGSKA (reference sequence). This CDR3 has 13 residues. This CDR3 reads CSAEDRGNTEAFF. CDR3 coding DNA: TGCAGTGCAGAGGACAGGGGGAACACTGAAGCTTTCTTT.

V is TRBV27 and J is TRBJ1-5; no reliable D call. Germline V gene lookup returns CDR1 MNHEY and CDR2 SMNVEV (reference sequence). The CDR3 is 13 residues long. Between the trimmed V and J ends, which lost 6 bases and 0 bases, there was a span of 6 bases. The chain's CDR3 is CASRWSSNQPQHF. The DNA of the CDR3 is TGTGCCAGCAGGTGGTCTAGCAATCAGCCCCAGCATTTT.

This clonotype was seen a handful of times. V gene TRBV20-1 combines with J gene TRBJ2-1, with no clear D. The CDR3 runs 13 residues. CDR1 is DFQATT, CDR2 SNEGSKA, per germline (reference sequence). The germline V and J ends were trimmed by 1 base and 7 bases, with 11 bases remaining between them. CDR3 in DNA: TGCAGTGCTAGAGTCGTACAGAGAAATGAGCAGTTCTTC. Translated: CSARVVQRNEQFF.

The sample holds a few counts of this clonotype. CDR3 DNA sequence: TGTGCCACCAGTGATTCCGGGACAGCCGGCACAGATACGCAGTATTTT. Translated: CATSDSGTAGTDTQYF. V and J are TRBV24-1 and TRBJ2-3, with 7 bases that match TRBD1. The germline V gene encodes CDR1 KGHDR and CDR2 SFDVKD. V lost 2 bases, J lost 1 base, and 5 bases stayed unmatched. This CDR3 has 16 residues.

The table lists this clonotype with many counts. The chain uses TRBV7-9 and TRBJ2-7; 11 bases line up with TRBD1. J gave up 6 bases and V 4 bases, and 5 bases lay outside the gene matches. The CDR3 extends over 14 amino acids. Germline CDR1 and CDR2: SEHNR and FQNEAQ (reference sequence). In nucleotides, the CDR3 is TGTGCCAGCAGCTCCAGGGACAGGGGGGCCGAGCAGTACTTC. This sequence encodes CASSSRDRGAEQYF.

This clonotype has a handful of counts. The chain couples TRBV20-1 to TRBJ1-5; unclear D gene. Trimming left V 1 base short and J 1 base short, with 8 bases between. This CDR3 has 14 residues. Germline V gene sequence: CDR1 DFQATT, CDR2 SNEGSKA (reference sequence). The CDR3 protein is CSARVRRSNQPQHF. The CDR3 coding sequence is TGCAGTGCTAGAGTCAGGCGCAGCAATCAGCCCCAGCATTTT.

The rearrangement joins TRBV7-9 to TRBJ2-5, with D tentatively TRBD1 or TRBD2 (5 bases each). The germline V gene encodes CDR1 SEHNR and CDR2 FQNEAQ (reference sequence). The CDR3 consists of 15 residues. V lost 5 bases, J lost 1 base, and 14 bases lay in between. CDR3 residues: CASSPPTGTQETQYF. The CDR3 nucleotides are TGTGCCAGCAGCCCCCCCACGGGGACCCAAGAGACCCAGTACTTC.

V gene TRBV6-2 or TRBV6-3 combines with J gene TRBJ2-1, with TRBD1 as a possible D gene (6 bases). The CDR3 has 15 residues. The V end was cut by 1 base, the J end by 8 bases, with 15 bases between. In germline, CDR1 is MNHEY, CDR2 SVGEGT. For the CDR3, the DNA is TGTGCCAGCAGTTACTGGGACACACTTCGGGATGAGCAGTTCTTC. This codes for CASSYWDTLRDEQFF.

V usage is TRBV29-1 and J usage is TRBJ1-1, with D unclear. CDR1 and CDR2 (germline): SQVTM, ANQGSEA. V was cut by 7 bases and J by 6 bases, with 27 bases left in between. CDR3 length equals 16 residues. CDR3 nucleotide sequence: TGCAGCGCCTGCCTGCCCCCCGGCAAGGAGATACCTGAAGCTTTCTTT. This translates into CSACLPPGKEIPEAFF.